This T cell receptor beta chain is from a study of blood T cell repertoires in COVID-19. Overall study context: Samples of COVID-19 (acute and convalescent) were obtained from the United States, Italy and Spain.

Authors' data handling: Amplification with reference gene primers provided the estimates of nucleated cell counts. The data were produced by immunoSEQ multiplex PCR, yet TCRdb's version contains in-frame clones alone and is incomplete. V and J calls and clone size are copied from that table; D and trimming were computed from the DNA. The table has a few hundred thousand clones, 80% to 85% seen once. Germline-derived CDR1 and CDR2 are MNHEY and SVGAGI. V was clipped by 7 bases and J by 5 bases, with 12 bases between them. The CDR3 length is 13 residues. The sequencing input was peripheral blood. This chain uses TRBV6-5 with TRBJ1-5; perhaps TRBD1 as D (6 bases). The sequence was collected from a woman aged 25-40 years who had recovered from COVID-19. The CDR3 region is CASTAGVHQPQHF. The CDR3 nucleotides are TGTGCCAGCACTGCAGGGGTCCATCAGCCCCAGCATTTT.